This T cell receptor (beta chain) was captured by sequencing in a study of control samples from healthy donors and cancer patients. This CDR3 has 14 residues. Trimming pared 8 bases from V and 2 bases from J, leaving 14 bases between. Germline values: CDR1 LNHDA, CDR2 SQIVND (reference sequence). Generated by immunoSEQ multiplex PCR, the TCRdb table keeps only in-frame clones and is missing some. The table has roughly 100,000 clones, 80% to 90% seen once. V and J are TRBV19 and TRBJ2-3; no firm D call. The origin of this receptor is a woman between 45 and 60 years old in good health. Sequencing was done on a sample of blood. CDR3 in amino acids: CASRSQATTDTQYF. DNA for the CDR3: TGTGCCAGTCGGAGCCAGGCGACCACAGATACGCAGTATTTT.